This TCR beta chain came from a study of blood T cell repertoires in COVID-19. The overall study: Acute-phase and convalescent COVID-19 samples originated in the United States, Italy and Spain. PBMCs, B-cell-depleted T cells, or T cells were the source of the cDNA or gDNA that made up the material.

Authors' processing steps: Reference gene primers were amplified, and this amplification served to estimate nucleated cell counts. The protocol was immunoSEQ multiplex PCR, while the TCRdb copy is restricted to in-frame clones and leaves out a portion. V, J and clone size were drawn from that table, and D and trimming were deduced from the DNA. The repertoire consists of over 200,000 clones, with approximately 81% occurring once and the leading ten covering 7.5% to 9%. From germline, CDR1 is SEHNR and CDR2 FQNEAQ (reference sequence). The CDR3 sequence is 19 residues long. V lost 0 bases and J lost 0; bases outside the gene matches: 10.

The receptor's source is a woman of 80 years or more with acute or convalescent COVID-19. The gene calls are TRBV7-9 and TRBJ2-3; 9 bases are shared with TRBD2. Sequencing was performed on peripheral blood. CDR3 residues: CASSLALSGGPSSTDTQYF. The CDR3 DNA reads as TGTGCCAGCAGCTTAGCGCTTAGCGGGGGCCCCTCTAGCACAGATACGCAGTATTTT.